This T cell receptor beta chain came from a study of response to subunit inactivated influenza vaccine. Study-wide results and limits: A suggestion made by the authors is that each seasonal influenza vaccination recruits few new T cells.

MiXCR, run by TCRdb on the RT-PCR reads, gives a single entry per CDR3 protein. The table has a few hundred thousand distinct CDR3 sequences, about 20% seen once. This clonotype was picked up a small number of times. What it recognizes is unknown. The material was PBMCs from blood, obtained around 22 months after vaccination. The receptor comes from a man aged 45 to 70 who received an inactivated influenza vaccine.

The CDR3 sequence is CATRSVRDYTEAFF. In DNA form, the CDR3 reads TGTGCCACCAGGAGCGTTCGGGATTACACTGAAGCTTTCTTT. This rearrangement joins TRBV15 to TRBJ1-1; D uncertain. Germline lookup yields CDR1 LNHNV and CDR2 YYDKDF (reference sequence). With 6 bases removed from V and 3 bases from J, the gap between germline ends came to 14 bases. The CDR3 length is 14 residues.